This T cell receptor beta chain was captured by sequencing in a study of molecular identifiers for immune sequencing clone quantification. Overall study results and limits: Should identical TCR molecules share a barcode, the sizes of highly expanded clones could be underestimated.

This clonotype has a count of ten or more. Its antigen is as yet unknown. Previously described methods and listed TCR primers were employed for the bulk TCR libraries. TCRdb independently ran MiXCR on the PCR reads; one entry per CDR3 protein. The table lists some 100,000 distinct CDR3 sequences, over 15% of them singletons. Germline CDR1 is KGHSH and CDR2 is LQKENI. The length of the CDR3 is 15 residues. V shed 6 bases, J shed 3 bases, and the junction held 11 bases outside the gene matches. This receptor was obtained from a human donor in good health. Some libraries in this study had Jurkat cell RNA spiked in. Sequenced: naive CD8+ T cells from blood, with Jurkat cell RNA spiked in. The subset here: FACS-sorted CD8+CD4-CCR7+CD45RA+ naive T cells. The genes are TRBV18 and TRBJ2-7, with TRBD2 matching 7 bases. For the CDR3, the DNA is TGTGCCAGCTCCTTGGGAGGGAGCGCCTTCTACGAGCAGTACTTC. Its translation: CASSLGGSAFYEQYF.